The 23 T cell receptor beta chains in this list originate from one sample, sequenced in a study of blood T cell repertoires in COVID-19. Some clones are missing from TCRdb's copy, which holds only in-frame ones; the method was immunoSEQ multiplex PCR. The data contain some 200,000 clones, around four fifths of them singletons. The specimen sequenced was peripheral blood. All receptors derive from a man aged 55 to 70 with COVID-19, enrolled during active disease.

The rearrangement links TRBV6-4 to TRBJ1-6; D is possibly TRBD1 (6 bases). The V end was cut by 6 bases, the J end by 6 bases, with 15 bases between. The CDR3 runs to 15 residues. Germline V gene sequence: CDR1 MRHNA, CDR2 SNTAGT. The CDR3 loop is CASRSEQGINSPLHF. The CDR3 nucleotides are TGTGCCAGCAGGTCCGAACAGGGTATTAATTCACCCCTCCACTTT.

V gene TRBV5-4 combines with J gene TRBJ2-7; 9 bases line up with TRBD2. V lost 2 bases to trimming and J lost 2 bases; unmatched junction nucleotides: 5. CDR1 and CDR2 from the germline V gene are SGHNT and YYREEE (reference sequence). The CDR3 sequence is 15 residues long. CDR3 DNA sequence: TGTGCCAGCAGCTTCGCGCGGGAGGGAACCTACGAGCAGTACTTC. This encodes CASSFAREGTYEQYF.

The CDR3 reads CASSFGGGYTF. CDR3 sequence (DNA): TGTGCCAGCAGTTTCGGGGGAGGCTACACCTTC. V and J are TRBV28 and TRBJ1-2; tentative D call: TRBD1 (5 bases). CDR1 is MDHEN and CDR2 is SYDVKM in the germline V gene. The CDR3 has 11 residues. V lost 3 bases and J lost 8, with 7 bases in between.

This clone was picked up one time. The chain uses TRBV7-9 and TRBJ2-7; a possible D gene is TRBD2 (7 bases). There are 15 residues in the CDR3. Trimming took 5 bases from V and 5 from J, leaving 19 bases between them. CDR1 SEHNR and CDR2 FQNEAQ come from the germline V gene (reference sequence). CDR3 DNA sequence: TGTGCCAGCAGCCTCAGGGGCGGACTAGGAGACGAGCAGTACTTC. Translation gives CASSLRGGLGDEQYF.

The V and J genes are TRBV9 and TRBJ1-1, with D uncertain. V lost 0 bases, J lost 5 bases, and 8 bases lay in between. Germline CDR1 SGDLS, CDR2 YYNGEE. The CDR3 is made up of 13 amino acids. The CDR3 spells CASSVEARTEAFF. The CDR3 DNA is TGTGCCAGCAGCGTAGAGGCGAGGACTGAAGCTTTCTTT.

The rearrangement uses TRBV5-1 and TRBJ1-2, with 8 bases identical to TRBD1. The germline CDR1 and CDR2 sequences are SGHRS and YFSETQ. With 2 bases clipped from V and 8 bases from J, the junction kept 8 bases outside the gene matches. This CDR3 region has 14 residues. CDR3 in DNA: TGCGCCAGCAGCTTAGGACAGGGTGAGGAAGGCTACACCTTC. It specifies CASSLGQGEEGYTF.

The chain recombines TRBV5-1 with TRBJ2-3; TRBD1 aligns across 10 bases. The V gene's germline CDR1 is SGHRS and CDR2 YFSETQ. The CDR3 is made up of 17 amino acids. V dropped 0 bases and J dropped 1; count of bases not matched to a gene: 5. CDR3 nucleotide sequence: TGCGCCAGCAGCTTGGGACAGGGGGCCTCCCGCACAGATACGCAGTATTTT. It codes for CASSLGQGASRTDTQYF.

The V call is TRBV4-1, the J call TRBJ2-5, with 8 bases that match TRBD1. The CDR3 has 15 residues. The V segment lost 5 bases and the J segment 5 bases; nucleotides outside the gene matches: 10. Germline-derived CDR1 and CDR2 are MGHRA and YSYEKL. CDR3 loop: CASSANQGARETQYF. In DNA, the CDR3 is TGCGCCAGCAGCGCCAACCAGGGGGCCAGGGAGACCCAGTACTTC.

This chain connects TRBV5-5 to TRBJ1-3, with a possible D match to TRBD1 (5 bases). This CDR3 has 16 amino acids. Germline V lookup: CDR1 SGHKS, CDR2 YYEKEE (reference sequence). Trimming cost V 0 bases and J 0 bases, with 10 bases left between them. CDR3 sequence (DNA): TGTGCCAGCAGCTTGGAAGGGACTAACTCTGGAAACACCATATATTTT. It codes for CASSLEGTNSGNTIYF.

The J gene is TRBJ2-3, the V gene TRBV11-2; tentative D call: TRBD1 (8 bases). The CDR3 sequence is 15 residues long. The V end was cut by 5 bases, the J end by 7 bases, with 19 bases between. CDR1 SGHAT and CDR2 FQNNGV come from the germline V gene. CDR3 amino acids: CASSQTGGGGYTQYF. The CDR3 DNA is TGTGCCAGCAGCCAAACAGGGGGAGGGGGATATACGCAGTATTTT.

The chain has TRBV30 and TRBJ2-2; 7 bases agree with TRBD1. The CDR3 runs to 13 residues. CDR1 and CDR2 (germline): GTSNPN, SVGIG (reference sequence). After removal of 3 bases from V and 8 bases from J, the junction contained 6 bases not matched to a gene. CDR3 DNA: TGTGCCTGGAGAAGACAGGGAACAGGGGAGCTGTTTTTT. It encodes CAWRRQGTGELFF.

The chain joins TRBV10-3 to TRBJ2-1; D unclear. The CDR3 contains 15 residues. Trimming stripped 3 bases from V and 0 bases from J, with 9 bases between. Germline V lookup: CDR1 ENHRY, CDR2 SYGVKD. The CDR3 DNA reads TGTGCCATCAGTGATGTCTGGAGCTCCTACAATGAGCAGTTCTTC. This sequence encodes CAISDVWSSYNEQFF.

The V call is TRBV3-1 (or the pseudogene TRBV3-2), the J call TRBJ2-3; tentative D call: TRBD2 (6 bases). From germline, CDR1 is LGHDT and CDR2 YNNKEL (reference sequence). The CDR3 loop spans 14 amino acids. Deletions cut 1 base from V and 3 bases from J, with 8 bases between. The CDR3 spells CASSQVGLTDTQYF. The CDR3 nucleotides are TGTGCCAGCAGCCAAGTCGGACTAACAGATACGCAGTATTTT.

The V call is TRBV10-3, the J call TRBJ2-4; D not resolved. Germline V CDR1 and CDR2: ENHRY, SYGVKD. With 2 bases removed from V and 0 bases from J, the gap between germline ends came to 8 bases. The CDR3 is 15 amino acids. DNA for the CDR3: TGTGCCATCAGTGAGGAGACACAAGCCAAAAACATTCAGTACTTC. Translation gives CAISEETQAKNIQYF.

In the case of this clone: The germline gene is not matched at one end of the junction; a read error may be the cause. The rearrangement uses TRBV5-1 and TRBJ1-1; TRBD1 might be the D (6 bases). There are 14 residues in the CDR3. Germline V gene sequence: CDR1 SGHRS, CDR2 YFSETQ. The CDR3 DNA reads TGCGCCAGCAGACTGGACAGTATGAACACTAAAGCTTTCTTT. As protein: CASRLDSMNTKAFF.

This chain links TRBV10-1 with TRBJ2-1; D possibly corresponds to TRBD1 (5 bases). Trimming cost V 5 bases and J 6 bases, with 11 bases left between them. Germline V gene sequence: CDR1 WNHNN, CDR2 SYGVQD (reference sequence). The CDR3 runs 13 residues. CDR3 loop: CASSIPGRNEQFF. The CDR3 nucleotides are TGCGCCAGCAGTATTCCAGGGCGCAATGAGCAGTTCTTC.

The gene calls are TRBV5-4 and TRBJ2-3; the match to TRBD1 covers 10 bases. Germline lookup yields CDR1 SGHNT and CDR2 YYREEE (reference sequence). The CDR3 runs 16 residues. With V trimmed by 2 bases and J by 5 bases, 8 bases remained unmatched. CDR3 loop: CASSFRDRGYKDTQYF. CDR3 sequence (DNA): TGTGCCAGCAGCTTCCGGGACAGGGGTTATAAAGATACGCAGTATTTT.

This clone was seen only a few times. CDR3 coding DNA: TGTGCCAGCAGCTTGGACAGGTACAATTCACCCCTCCACTTT. It encodes CASSLDRYNSPLHF. V gene TRBV7-2 combines with J gene TRBJ1-6; 7 nucleotides match TRBD1. The CDR3 contains 14 residues. V lost 3 bases, J lost 7 bases, and 3 bases stayed unmatched. Germline V gene data show CDR1 as SGHTA and CDR2 as FQGNSA.

The rearrangement links TRBV25-1 to TRBJ2-1; 12 nucleotides agree with TRBD1. This CDR3 is built from 15 residues. CDR1 MGHDK and CDR2 SYGVNS come from the germline V gene. Trimming took 5 bases from V and 8 from J; bases not matched to a gene: 7. CDR3 in amino acids: CASSPRDRGQYEQFF. The CDR3 DNA follows: TGTGCCAGCAGTCCCCGGGACAGGGGGCAATATGAGCAGTTCTTC.

The chain has TRBV6-5 and TRBJ1-2, with D possibly TRBD1 on 5 matching bases. Germline V gene lookup returns CDR1 MNHEY and CDR2 SVGAGI. The CDR3 is 14 residues long. V was clipped by 8 bases and J by 4 bases, with 17 bases between them. The CDR3 sequence is CASSMGGFSYGYTF. For the CDR3, the DNA is TGTGCCAGCTCAATGGGGGGTTTCAGCTATGGCTACACCTTC.

This clone was seen only once. The V gene is TRBV6-6, the J gene TRBJ2-3, with 10 bases fitting TRBD1. The CDR3 is made up of 15 amino acids. The V gene's germline CDR1 is MNHNY and CDR2 SVGAGI (reference sequence). V trimming: 6 bases; J trimming: 1 base; junction bases outside the gene matches: 4. CDR3 amino acids: CASSPGQGGTDTQYF. DNA of the CDR3: TGTGCCAGCAGCCCAGGACAGGGGGGCACAGATACGCAGTATTTT.

The DNA for the CDR3 is TGTGCCAGCGAGGAACCCACGGGGTATGGCTACACCTTC. It yields the protein CASEEPTGYGYTF. The chain joins TRBV6-1 to TRBJ1-2; unclear D gene. Trimming removed 8 bases from V and 5 bases from J, with 15 bases in between. Germline V CDR1 and CDR2: MNHNS, SASEGT. The CDR3 loop spans 13 amino acids.

This clone came up a few times. The chain uses TRBV29-1 and TRBJ2-5, with 10 bases that match TRBD2. The length of the CDR3 is 14 residues. Germline V CDR1 and CDR2: SQVTM, ANQGSEA. Trimming at V came to 2 bases and at J to 6 bases, leaving 6 bases not matched to a gene. CDR3 DNA: TGCAGCGTTGAAAGGGATACTAGCGGGAAGACCCAGTACTTC. It is translated as CSVERDTSGKTQYF.